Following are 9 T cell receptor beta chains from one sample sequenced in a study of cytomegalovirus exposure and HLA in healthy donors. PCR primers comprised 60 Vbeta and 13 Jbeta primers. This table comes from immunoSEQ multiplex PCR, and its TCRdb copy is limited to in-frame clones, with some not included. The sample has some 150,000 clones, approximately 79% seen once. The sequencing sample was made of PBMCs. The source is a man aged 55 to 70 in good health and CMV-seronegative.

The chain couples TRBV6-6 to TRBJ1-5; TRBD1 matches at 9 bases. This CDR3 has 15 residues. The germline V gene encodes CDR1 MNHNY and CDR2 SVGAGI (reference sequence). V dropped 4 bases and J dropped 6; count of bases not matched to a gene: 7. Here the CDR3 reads CASSSPGTGLQPQHF. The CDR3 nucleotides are TGTGCCAGCAGTTCCCCCGGGACAGGGCTTCAGCCCCAGCATTTT.

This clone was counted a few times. CDR3 nucleotide sequence: TGTGCCAGCAGTTTTAACAGAGGGCTCGCAGAGACCCAGTACTTC. Protein product: CASSFNRGLAETQYF. The chain links TRBV27 to TRBJ2-5; D may be TRBD2 (5 bases). In germline, CDR1 is MNHEY, CDR2 SMNVEV (reference sequence). V lost 3 bases and J 4 bases, leaving 15 bases between the germline ends. The CDR3 runs to 15 residues.

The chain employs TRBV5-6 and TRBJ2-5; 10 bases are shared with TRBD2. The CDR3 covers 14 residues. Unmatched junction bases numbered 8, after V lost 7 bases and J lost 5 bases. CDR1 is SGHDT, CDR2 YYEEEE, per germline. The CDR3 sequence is CASGASGGRETQYF. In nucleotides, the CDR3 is TGTGCCAGCGGCGCTAGCGGGGGTCGTGAGACCCAGTACTTC.

CDR3 in amino acids: CASSIDAGGPSYEQYF. CDR3 nucleotide sequence: TGTGCCAGTAGTATAGATGCGGGAGGGCCTTCTTACGAGCAGTACTTC. This sequence joins TRBV19 and TRBJ2-5; 9 positions match TRBD2. The DNA matches TRBJ2-7 better at its end, which makes the J call doubtful. The CDR3 contains 16 residues. The germline CDR1 and CDR2 sequences are LNHDA and SQIVND (reference sequence).

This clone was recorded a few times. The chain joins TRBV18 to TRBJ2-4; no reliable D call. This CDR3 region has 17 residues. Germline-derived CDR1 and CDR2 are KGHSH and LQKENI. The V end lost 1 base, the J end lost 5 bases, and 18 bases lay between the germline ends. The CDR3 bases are TGTGCCAGCTCACCACAGAATAGTTTTGGGCGTCAAAACATTCAGTACTTC. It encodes CASSPQNSFGRQNIQYF.

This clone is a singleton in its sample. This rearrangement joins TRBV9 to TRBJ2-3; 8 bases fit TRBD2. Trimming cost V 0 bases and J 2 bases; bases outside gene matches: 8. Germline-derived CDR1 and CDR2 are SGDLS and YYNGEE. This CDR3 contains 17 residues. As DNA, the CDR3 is TGTGCCAGCAGCGTAGGTTCCAGCGGGGGTTTCACAGATACGCAGTATTTT. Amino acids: CASSVGSSGGFTDTQYF. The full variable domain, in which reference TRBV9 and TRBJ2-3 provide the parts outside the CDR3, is DSGVTQTPKHLITATGQRVTLRCSPRSGDLSVYWYQQSLDQGLQFLIQYYNGEERAKGNILERFSAQQFPDLHSELNLSSLELGDSALYFCASSVGSSGGFTDTQYFGPGTRLTVL.

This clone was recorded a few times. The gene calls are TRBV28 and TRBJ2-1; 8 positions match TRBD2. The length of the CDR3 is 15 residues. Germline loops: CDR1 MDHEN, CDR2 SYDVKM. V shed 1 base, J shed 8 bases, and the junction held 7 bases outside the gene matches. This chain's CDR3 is CASSLLAGGPHEQFF. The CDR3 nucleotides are TGTGCCAGCAGTTTATTGGCGGGAGGTCCCCATGAGCAGTTCTTC.

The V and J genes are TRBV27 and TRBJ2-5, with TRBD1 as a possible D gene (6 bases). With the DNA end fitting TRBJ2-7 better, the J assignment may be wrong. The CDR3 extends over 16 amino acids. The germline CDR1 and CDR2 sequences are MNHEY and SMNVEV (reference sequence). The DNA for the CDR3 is TGTGCCAGCAGCCAGATTATTACAGGGAGCTCCTACGAGCAGTACTTC. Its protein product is CASSQIITGSSYEQYF.

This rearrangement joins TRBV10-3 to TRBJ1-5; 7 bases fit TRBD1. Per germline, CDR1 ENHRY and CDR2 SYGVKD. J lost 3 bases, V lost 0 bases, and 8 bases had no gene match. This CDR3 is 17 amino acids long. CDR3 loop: CAISESGETGNNQPQHF. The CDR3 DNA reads TGTGCCATCAGTGAGTCCGGAGAGACAGGGAACAATCAGCCCCAGCATTTT.